This TCR beta chain was retrieved from a study of cytomegalovirus exposure and HLA in healthy donors. Per the germline V gene, CDR1 is LGHNA and CDR2 is YSLEER. The CDR3 covers 13 residues. Losses at the gene ends were 4 bases for V and 8 bases for J; bases not matched to a gene: 5. Though probably carrying unrecorded immune exposures, donors were nominally healthy at sampling. Study-wide findings and caveats: Earlier analysis yielded a pattern in which most TCR beta V segments were productive about 87% or about 30% of the time. Donor immune exposure was known only as CMV serostatus.

Use of 60 Vbeta and 13 Jbeta primers characterized the PCR. Sequencing used immunoSEQ multiplex PCR; TCRdb keeps in-frame clones, though not all of them. The sample has about 110,000 clones, roughly four fifths seen once; the top ten hold 1.5% to 2%. In regard to this clone: Its antigen is not identified.

The sequenced sample was PBMCs. This receptor was taken from a man aged 45 to 65 in good health and CMV-seronegative. The V and J genes are TRBV4-3 and TRBJ2-1; 7 bases fit TRBD1. The DNA for the CDR3 is TGCGCCAGCAGCCGTAGACAGGGTCATGAGCAGTTCTTC. It translates to CASSRRQGHEQFF.